These T cell receptor beta chains were read from a single sample in a study of T cells in localized non-small cell lung cancer. Generated by immunoSEQ multiplex PCR, the TCRdb table keeps only in-frame clones and is missing some. Counted here are tens of thousands of clones, roughly 90% occurring once; the ten biggest clones make up 15%. The source material was peripheral blood, sampled before any cancer treatment. These receptors were taken from a man aged 40-75 years with stage I squamous cell lung carcinoma. Each CDR3 is given without its conserved first and last residue. D genes are given only for firm matches.

.	TRBJ1-2	TRBV11-2	ASSFEEVVAT
.	TRBJ1-5	TRBV6-1	ASSGQVDQPQH
.	TRBJ1-1	TRBV10-3	AISESGTEAF
TRBD1	TRBJ1-3	TRBV11-2	ASSLDRTGLSTGNTIY
.	TRBJ1-2	TRBV7-2	ASSPDSGYYGYT
.	TRBJ1-2	TRBV6-1	ASSLDSYGYT
.	TRBJ1-6	TRBV4-3	ASSQRTAPVGSPLH
TRBD1	TRBJ1-1	TRBV4-1	ASSQRQGRMNTEAF
TRBD2	TRBJ2-5	TRBV5-6	ASSLDPRGAIETQY
.	TRBJ2-1	TRBV11-3	ASSLVANNEQF
.	TRBJ2-7	TRBV28	ASSLNVGSSYEQY
TRBD1	TRBJ2-7	TRBV5-4	ASSLGGQGAFNEQY
TRBD1	TRBJ2-2	TRBV7-6	ASSLRVGTGVDRELF
.	TRBJ2-3	TRBV7-2	ASSPTGDTQY
TRBD1	TRBJ2-1	TRBV29-1	SALRGQRLSNEQF
.	TRBJ1-6	TRBV19	ASSIGGLSPLH
.	TRBJ1-6	TRBV7-9	ASSSLRDLYSPLH
.	TRBJ1-3	TRBV5-6	ASSFAGGGNTIY